Listed below are T cell receptor beta chains from one sample, sequenced in a study of blood T cell repertoires in COVID-19. Generated by immunoSEQ multiplex PCR, the TCRdb table keeps only in-frame clones and is missing some. Here the sample spans more than 100,000 clones, about nine tenths being singletons. Material: peripheral blood. The receptors come from a woman in her 70s with acute or convalescent COVID-19. Each CDR3 is given with its conserved first and last residue. The D gene is left open where the match is weak. The size field is filled for only some rows; it gives once, few, many or a size class.

>TRBV28|.|TRBD2|TRBJ2-3
CASSLSSGGIDTQYF
TGTGCCAGCAGTTTGTCTAGCGGGGGGATAGATACGCAGTATTTT
>TRBV7-9|.|.|TRBJ1-6
CASSLVEGLHF
TGTGCCAGCAGTCTCGTCGAGGGCCTCCACTTT
>TRBV5-1|.|TRBD1|TRBJ1-1
CASSLNRGQGAFF
TGCGCCAGCAGCTTGAACAGGGGCCAGGGAGCTTTCTTT
>TRBV24-1|.|.|TRBJ2-5
CATSDTRDIDQETQYF
TGTGCCACCAGTGATACCCGGGACATAGACCAAGAGACCCAGTACTTC
>TRBV19|.|.|TRBJ1-2
CASSTQKTGSNGYTF
TGTGCCAGTAGTACCCAAAAAACAGGGTCGAATGGCTACACCTTC
>TRBV7-6|.|.|TRBJ2-7
CASSQGQTYEQYF
TGTGCCAGCAGCCAAGGACAGACCTACGAGCAGTACTTC
>TRBV27|.|.|TRBJ1-1
CASSLSGLAEAFF
TGTGCCAGCAGTTTATCGGGCTTGGCTGAAGCTTTCTTT
>TRBV18|.|.|TRBJ2-7
CASSPPSSDEQYF
TGTGCCAGCTCACCACCGAGTTCCGACGAGCAGTACTTC
>TRBV3-1/TRBV3-2|few|TRBD2|TRBJ2-1
CASSSWGGDHNEQFF
TGTGCCAGCAGCAGCTGGGGGGGGGACCACAATGAGCAGTTCTTC
>TRBV18|.|TRBD1|TRBJ1-2
CASSPNGQDGYNYGYTF
TGTGCCAGCTCACCGAACGGACAGGATGGGTATAACTATGGCTACACCTTC
>TRBV4-2|.|TRBD2|TRBJ2-3
CASSQDSSSGGRTDTQYF
TGTGCCAGCAGCCAAGATTCCTCTAGCGGGGGCCGCACAGATACGCAGTATTTT
>TRBV5-1|.|.|TRBJ1-3
CASSQGLSSGNTIYF
TGCGCCAGCAGCCAGGGACTCAGCTCTGGAAACACCATATATTTT
>TRBV29-1|once|.|TRBJ1-4
CTACWGDVNEKLFF
TGCACCGCGTGTTGGGGGGATGTGAATGAAAAACTGTTTTTT
>TRBV5-1|.|TRBD1|TRBJ2-1
CASSWGPTGSNEQFF
TGCGCCAGCAGCTGGGGGCCGACAGGGTCCAATGAGCAGTTCTTC
>TRBV9|.|.|TRBJ1-2
CASSALRSNYGYTF
TGTGCCAGCAGCGCCCTACGGAGTAACTATGGCTACACCTTC
>TRBV28|.|TRBD1|TRBJ1-4
CASTSPTGATNEKLFF
TGTGCCAGCACATCCCCCACAGGGGCAACTAATGAAAAACTGTTTTTT
>TRBV19|.|.|TRBJ1-6
CASSLTRNSPLHF
TGTGCCAGTAGTCTAACCAGGAATTCACCCCTCCACTTT
>TRBV7-3|.|TRBD1|TRBJ1-2
CASSSPGGGYTF
TGTGCCAGCAGCTCCCCAGGGGGCGGCTACACCTTC